This section outlines one T cell receptor beta chain sequence together with its context. Its antigen specificity is not known. No base-level quality is on record; no much larger clone is a single base apart. These data belong to a study of T-cell memory formation after mild COVID-19 (dated by TCRdb to about 2021). About the investigation overall: TCR sequence clusters from the two donors were largely donor specific. In a couple of donors, T-cell clones that expanded and contracted after mild COVID-19 were tracked by sequencing TCRalpha and TCRbeta repertoires over time. The cohort was made up of two young adult volunteers, one female and one male, who were previously healthy.

The run used an Illumina NovaSeq 6000. TCRalpha and TCRbeta cDNA libraries were built by 5'RACE with constant-segment primers, adding sample barcodes and unique molecular identifiers. RNA was extracted from every sample with Trizol reagent. Library amplification was performed in two PCR steps, and a second sample barcode and Illumina TruSeq adapters were introduced in the second step. Sequencing of the libraries was done on an Illumina NovaSeq, producing 2 x 150 bp paired-end reads. The original pipeline was this. Reads were demultiplexed and collapsed into UMI-guided consensus sequences with migec v1.2.7. Using mixcr v2.1.11, UMI consensuses were aligned to TRA and TRB V and J templates and then assembled into clonotypes. A clonotype was counted as expanded or contracted only when both edgeR and NoisET called the clonotype significant, with the noise models trained on biological replicates. For edgeR calls, a false discovery rate-adjusted p below 0.01 and a log2 fold-change threshold of 1 were applied. As an exploratory analysis of dynamics, max-normalized trajectories of the 1000 most abundant clonotypes were examined by PCA with hierarchical clustering. Separately sequenced CD4+ and CD8+ repertoires were used to assign the CD4 or CD8 phenotype of responding clones. TCRdb redid the processing of the public reads, applying fastp at Q25 and MiXCR, and retained in-frame beta chains. Identical CDR3 proteins give one entry, which carries the most common genes and DNA. TCRdb's processing, not the authors' own work, is the source of the V and J calls. The sample contains 550,000 to 700,000 distinct CDR3 sequences, around a sixth of them found a single time. The ten biggest clones cover about 8.1% of the sample.

Ficoll-Paque density gradient centrifugation was used to isolate PBMCs. General study outcomes and caveats: Only a couple of mild cases were covered in the study, and larger cohorts including severe cases with pre-infection samples were considered necessary. Contracting CD4+ clones appeared mostly in the CM and EM memory subsets, whereas CD8+ clones were enriched in EMRA. Some responding clones were detected in pre-infection memory, which suggested that pre-existing cross-reactive memory T cells had joined the SARS-CoV-2 response. From day 15 to 85, contracting clones showed balanced CD4/CD8 phenotypes, whereas a second wave of clones that expanded from day 15 to 37 leaned towards CD4+. SARS-CoV-2 specificity of the second-wave clones peaking on day 37 was not confirmed.

For CDR1 and CDR2, the germline V gene (reference sequence) lists SEHNR and FQNEAQ. At the junction V is shortened by 0 bases and J by 9 bases, with 6 bases in between. Including cysteine and phenylalanine, the CDR3 has 12 amino acids. Only the CDR3 DNA is retained, 36 bases long and in frame from the first base. This chain joins TRBV7-9 to TRBJ2-1; the D gene identity is not certain. This receptor was taken from an adult woman who had mild COVID-19 (a few samples of this study predate the infection). The sample titles of this study are shuffled in the database, so cell type and time point are left out; the donor was told from shared clones. The sample consisted of PBMCs or a T cell subset sorted from them (not recorded which). The CDR3 sequence is CASSLADPEQFF. In nucleotides, the sequence is TGTGCCAGCAGCTTAGCAGACCCTGAGCAGTTCTTC.